The 27 T cell receptor beta chains given below trace back to one sample, sequenced in a study of response to subunit inactivated influenza vaccine. TCRdb re-analysed the RT-PCR reads in MiXCR, keeping a single row per CDR3 protein. Here the sample spans 400,000 to 550,000 distinct CDR3 sequences, 25% being singletons. The specimen comprised CD4+ T cells sorted from PBMCs, sampled around 5 days after vaccination. These receptors all stem from a man in his fifties or sixties who received an inactivated influenza vaccine.

This clonotype was counted between two and nine times. The chain couples TRBV29-1 to TRBJ2-1, with TRBD2 identical over 7 bases. Germline-derived CDR1 and CDR2 are SQVTM and ANQGSEA. CDR3 size: 15 residues. Trimming cost V 6 bases and J 0 bases; bases outside gene matches: 8. The DNA for the CDR3 is TGCAGCGTCTTTAGCGGGCGGAGCTCCTACAATGAGCAGTTCTTC. As protein: CSVFSGRSSYNEQFF.

The chain recombines TRBV20-1 with TRBJ2-3; 10 bases are a match to TRBD2. Germline V gives CDR1 DFQATT, CDR2 SNEGSKA (reference sequence). The CDR3 spans 15 residues. Germline trimming cut 3 bases from V and 5 bases from J; bases unmatched to any gene: 8. The CDR3 protein is CSASLLAGAVDTQYF. The CDR3 DNA sequence: TGCAGTGCTAGTCTGCTAGCGGGAGCAGTAGATACGCAGTATTTT.

This chain links TRBV5-1 with TRBJ1-4; D is possibly TRBD1 (5 bases). This CDR3 has 15 residues. Deletions cut 5 bases from V and 6 bases from J, with 17 bases between. Germline V gives CDR1 SGHRS, CDR2 YFSETQ. CDR3 DNA sequence: TGCGCCAGCAGGCCCGGACACGGGCCTCATGAAAAACTGTTTTTT. Protein product: CASRPGHGPHEKLFF. Complete variable domain (other parts from reference TRBV5-1 and TRBJ1-4): KAGVTQTPRYLIKTRGQQVTLSCSPISGHRSVSWYQQTPGQGLQFLFEYFSETQRNKGNFPGRFSGRQFSNSRSEMNVSTLELGDSALYLCASRPGHGPHEKLFFGSGTQLSVL.

This clonotype showed up just a few times. This chain links TRBV12-3 or TRBV12-4 with TRBJ2-7; 7 bases agree with TRBD1. Losses at the gene ends were 6 bases for V and 3 bases for J; bases not matched to a gene: 8. The CDR3 loop spans 14 amino acids. In DNA, the CDR3 is TGTGCCAGCAGCGCTGGTAGGGGGCTCTACGAGCAGTACTTC. Its translation is CASSAGRGLYEQYF.

V and J are TRBV4-3 and TRBJ1-4; maybe TRBD1 (6 bases). There are 15 residues in the CDR3. Germline loops: CDR1 LGHNA, CDR2 YSLEER. Trimming cost V 0 bases and J 8 bases, with 13 bases left between them. The CDR3: CASSQDRTVVEKLFF. The CDR3 bases are TGCGCCAGCAGCCAAGATCGGACAGTCGTCGAAAAACTGTTTTTT.

In this sample, this clonotype turned up many times. The chain recombines TRBV29-1 with TRBJ1-1; TRBD1 is a possible D gene (5 bases). The germline CDR1 and CDR2 sequences are SQVTM and ANQGSEA. V was pared by 6 bases and J by 1 base, with 12 bases between. The CDR3 is 13 residues long. CDR3 sequence reads: CSVQTGTNTEAFF. The DNA of the CDR3 is TGCAGCGTACAAACAGGAACGAACACTGAAGCTTTCTTT.

J is TRBJ1-1 and V is TRBV4-3; TRBD1 is a possible D gene (5 bases). Germline CDR1 LGHNA, CDR2 YSLEER. This CDR3 has 17 amino acids. The V gene lost 3 bases and the J gene lost 1 base, with 18 bases spanning the gap. CDR3 sequence reads: CASSHRLTGGSNTEAFF. In nucleotides, the CDR3 is TGCGCCAGCAGCCATCGTCTAACAGGTGGTTCGAACACTGAAGCTTTCTTT.

V usage is TRBV30 and J usage is TRBJ1-2, with D perhaps matching TRBD1 (5 bases). The CDR3 has 13 amino acids. From germline, CDR1 is GTSNPN and CDR2 SVGIG (reference sequence). Trimming shortened V by 4 bases and J by 0 bases, and 9 bases separated the two germline ends. CDR3 region: CAWNGGANYGYTF. The DNA for the CDR3 is TGTGCCTGGAATGGGGGAGCTAACTATGGCTACACCTTC.

This clonotype was picked up many times. V usage is TRBV12-3 or TRBV12-4 and J usage is TRBJ2-3; D is perhaps TRBD1 (6 bases). CDR3 length: 15 residues. With 4 bases removed from V and 1 base from J, the gap between germline ends came to 12 bases. Here the CDR3 DNA reads TGTGCCAGCAGTTCCCGAGGGGGAGGCACAGATACGCAGTATTTT. This codes for CASSSRGGGTDTQYF.

The rearrangement links TRBV10-3 to TRBJ2-2, with D perhaps assigned TRBD1 or TRBD2 (6 bases each). This CDR3 is 16 amino acids long. Per the germline V gene, CDR1 is ENHRY and CDR2 is SYGVKD. V lost 7 bases, J lost 1 base, and 16 bases lay in between. CDR3 sequence: CAIKEGPQGNTGELFF. The CDR3 region has the DNA TGTGCCATCAAGGAGGGTCCACAGGGGAACACCGGGGAGCTGTTTTTT.

This clonotype was seen only a few times. This chain joins TRBV6-1 and TRBJ1-3; D may be TRBD1 (5 bases). CDR1 and CDR2 (germline): MNHNS, SASEGT. The V gene lost 6 bases and the J gene lost 7 bases, with 19 bases spanning the gap. The CDR3 is 15 residues long. DNA for the CDR3: TGTGCCAGCAGGGCAGCCGGGACGGGTGGGAACACCATATATTTT. Translated, it gives CASRAAGTGGNTIYF.

This clonotype has a handful of counts. This chain connects TRBV9 to TRBJ2-7; 7 bases match TRBD1. The CDR3 loop spans 15 amino acids. Germline loops: CDR1 SGDLS, CDR2 YYNGEE. V shed 0 bases, J shed 4 bases, and the junction held 7 bases outside the gene matches. DNA of the CDR3: TGTGCCAGCAGCGTAGGTGCAAGGGGGCGTTACGAGCAGTACTTC. Protein product: CASSVGARGRYEQYF.

The chain combines TRBV3-1 with TRBJ2-3; the match to TRBD2 covers 10 bases. Germline V gene data show CDR1 as LGHDT and CDR2 as YNNKEL (reference sequence). CDR3 length equals 17 residues. J was trimmed by 3 bases and V by 1 base; bases with no gene match: 7. The chain's CDR3 is CASSQGWLAGVTDTQYF. CDR3 nucleotide sequence: TGTGCCAGCAGCCAAGGATGGCTAGCGGGGGTTACAGATACGCAGTATTTT.

The chain is built from TRBV6-2 or TRBV6-3 and TRBJ1-1, with D possibly matching TRBD1 (5 bases). The CDR3 runs 14 residues. The V end lost 7 bases, the J end lost 5 bases, and 17 bases lay between the germline ends. Germline V gene sequence: CDR1 MNHEY, CDR2 SVGEGT. CDR3 sequence (DNA): TGTGCCAGCAACCCAGGGATTCGAGGTACTGAAGCTTTCTTT. Translation: CASNPGIRGTEAFF.

V is TRBV14 and J is TRBJ2-1; D ambiguous. V lost 0 bases, J lost 12 bases, and 9 bases lay in between. This CDR3 has 12 residues. Per germline, CDR1 SGHDN and CDR2 FVKESK. CDR3 nucleotides: TGTGCCAGCAGCCAAGAAAGACAAACGCAGTTCTTC. Its translation is CASSQERQTQFF.

This clonotype has just a few counts. The chain joins TRBV12-3 or TRBV12-4 to TRBJ2-1; no clear D. V was trimmed by 5 bases and J by 9 bases, leaving 8 bases between them. This CDR3 region has 11 residues. As DNA, the CDR3 is TGTGCCAGCAGTCCTGCTCGTGAGCAGTTCTTC. It encodes CASSPAREQFF.

The chain recombines TRBV28 with TRBJ2-1; TRBD1 aligns across 7 bases. CDR1 and CDR2 (germline): MDHEN, SYDVKM. The CDR3 is 17 amino acids. The J segment lost 8 bases and the V segment lost 4 bases, leaving 17 bases of the junction unmatched. The CDR3 region has the DNA TGTGCCAGCAGTTCCTCCACCATCCGACAGGGTCACCATGAGCAGTTCTTC. Translation: CASSSSTIRQGHHEQFF.

The V and J genes are TRBV6-2 or TRBV6-3 and TRBJ2-2, with D possibly called TRBD1 or TRBD2 (6 bases each). V shed 7 bases and J shed 4 bases, with 13 bases lying between them. This CDR3 comprises 14 residues. In germline, CDR1 is MNHEY, CDR2 SVGEGT. Here the CDR3 reads CASTAGTLTGELFF. The CDR3 region has the DNA TGTGCCAGCACTGCGGGGACACTCACCGGGGAGCTGTTTTTT.

In this sample, this clonotype turned up once. The rearrangement links TRBV4-1 to TRBJ1-4; unclear D gene. CDR1 and CDR2 (germline): MGHRA, YSYEKL. Deletions cut 4 bases from V and 4 bases from J, with 19 bases between. The CDR3 totals 17 residues. CDR3 in DNA: TGCGCCAGCAGCCCTCCCAGGAGGGAACGGGTTAATGAAAAACTGTTTTTT. It encodes CASSPPRRERVNEKLFF.

This clonotype was seen only a few times. This chain uses TRBV29-1 with TRBJ2-1; no definite D call. CDR3 length: 11 amino acids. With 5 bases removed from V and 9 bases from J, the gap between germline ends came to 11 bases. The V gene's germline CDR1 is SQVTM and CDR2 ANQGSEA. The DNA of the CDR3 is TGCAGCGTTCAGGTTTTTGGTGAGCAGTTCTTC. Amino acids: CSVQVFGEQFF.

J is TRBJ2-7 and V is TRBV20-1; D ambiguous. CDR1 is DFQATT, CDR2 SNEGSKA, per germline (reference sequence). The V end lost 0 bases, the J end lost 3 bases, and 15 bases lay between the germline ends. This CDR3 region has 15 residues. CDR3 sequence (DNA): TGCAGTGCTAGAGACTCGATAAAACTGTTCTACGAGCAGTACTTC. As protein: CSARDSIKLFYEQYF.

The V call is TRBV6-6, the J call TRBJ2-5, with D possibly matching TRBD1 (5 bases). Germline V gene sequence: CDR1 MNHNY, CDR2 SVGAGI (reference sequence). V was pared by 7 bases and J by 4 bases, with 13 bases between. There are 13 residues in the CDR3. CDR3 sequence: CASNPGHSETQYF. Written as DNA, the CDR3 is TGTGCCAGCAACCCCGGACACTCAGAGACCCAGTACTTC.

This clonotype showed up just a few times. The chain joins TRBV20-1 to TRBJ1-6, with D tentatively TRBD1 (6 bases). V lost 6 bases and J 11 bases, leaving 11 bases between the germline ends. Germline CDR1 and CDR2: DFQATT and SNEGSKA (reference sequence). The CDR3 is 11 residues long. CDR3 in amino acids: CSAIQGPPLHF. In DNA form, the CDR3 reads TGCAGTGCAATACAGGGCCCACCCCTCCACTTT.

The chain joins TRBV12-3 or TRBV12-4 to TRBJ1-1; D may be TRBD1 (6 bases). Trimming stripped 7 bases from V and 1 base from J, with 13 bases between. The CDR3 covers 14 residues. The DNA of the CDR3 is TGTGCCAGCAACATCGGACAGCGGAACACTGAAGCTTTCTTT. It encodes CASNIGQRNTEAFF.

This clonotype was observed a handful of times. The CDR3 protein is CSVVSRSTDTQYF. The CDR3 DNA is TGCAGCGTTGTTAGCAGGAGCACAGATACGCAGTATTTT. The J gene is TRBJ2-3, the V gene TRBV29-1, with D hard to call. Germline V CDR1 and CDR2: SQVTM, ANQGSEA. The V end lost 4 bases, the J end lost 0 bases, and 8 bases lay between the germline ends. The CDR3 consists of 13 residues.

The J gene is TRBJ2-1, the V gene TRBV18; 12 bases are a match to TRBD1. J gave up 5 bases and V 3 bases, and 2 bases lay outside the gene matches. The CDR3 is 15 residues long. Germline V CDR1 and CDR2: KGHSH, LQKENI. CDR3 sequence reads: CASSPGQGANNEQFF. Here the CDR3 DNA reads TGTGCCAGCTCACCGGGACAGGGGGCGAACAATGAGCAGTTCTTC.

This clonotype was seen more than once but under ten times. V gene TRBV6-2 or TRBV6-3 combines with J gene TRBJ1-1; tentatively, D is TRBD1 (5 bases). Trimming shortened V by 8 bases and J by 6 bases, and 19 bases separated the two germline ends. CDR1 and CDR2 from the germline V gene are MNHEY and SVGEGT. CDR3 length: 14 amino acids. CDR3 bases: TGTGCCAGCTATGCCTGGGGGGTAACGGCTGAAGCTTTCTTT. Translated: CASYAWGVTAEAFF.